The sequence of this T cell receptor beta chain was determined in a study of blood T cell repertoires in COVID-19 (dated by TCRdb to the early 2020s). Background for the entire study: The collaborator samples originated in the United States, Italy and Spain and spanned the acute and convalescent phases of COVID-19. The material from the prospective study consisted of cDNA or gDNA derived from T cells, B-cell-depleted T cells, or PBMCs. The repertoires were made available in a free public database intended to serve as a resource for research on the immune response to SARS-CoV-2. Where HLA class I and class II types were available, the types were taken from metadata supplied by the sample provider, not from assay-based typing. Samples came from the ongoing ImmuneRACE study (first 160 participants) plus 1,254 subjects from 6 global collaborators. Nearly every sample came with metadata listing a de-identified subject ID, COVID-19 status, age in years and sex. Deeply sampled blood TCRbeta repertoires from subjects exposed to, actively infected with, or recovered from COVID-19 were included in the dataset.

This clone occurred once. Its antigen is still unknown. Base qualities were left out, and no much larger clone turns up one base away. Broader findings and caveats from the paper: The quantity of clinical and demographic metadata differed by source and by participant and was supplied without curation.

V and J lose 5 bases and 0 bases, and a span of 8 bases separates them. The germline V gene (reference sequence) specifies SEHNR as CDR1 and FQNEAQ as CDR2. The CDR3 starts with the cysteine, ends with the phenylalanine, and has 14 residues. Solely the CDR3 DNA is kept, with 42 bases framed from the first base. Each collaborating institution followed its own protocols to collect whole blood in K2EDTA tubes. For TCRbeta analysis, collaborator samples were shipped as frozen whole blood, as isolated PBMCs, or as DNA extracted from either sample type. TCRbeta CDR3 regions were amplified from genomic DNA using the immunoSEQ Assay, a bias-controlled multiplex PCR. As for how the authors treated the data: The number of nucleated cells in each sample was estimated from the amplification of reference gene primers within the assay. Sequence reads were collapsed and filtered to measure the absolute abundance of every unique TCRbeta CDR3 rearrangement. Productive Simpson clonality was computed per sample as the square root of Simpson's diversity index over productive rearrangements. TCRdb took this table from immuneACCESS and kept in-frame rearrangements with V and J called. Such tables lack part of the clones; where checked against another copy, unresolved V genes explain under half of the gap, and the rest is unexplained. V, J and clone size are those of that table, while D and trimming were read from the DNA. In all, the sample holds 90,000 to 120,000 clones, and roughly 91% of those were seen once. Together, the top ten hold roughly 5.5% of the sample.

Sequencing used peripheral blood. This sequence originates from a human donor in a cohort sampled during active COVID-19. This chain is built from TRBV7-9 and TRBJ2-1; confidence is insufficient to name the D gene. The DNA sequence is as follows: TGTGCCAGCAGCCCGGAGCACTCCTACAATGAGCAGTTCTTC. Its protein reads: CASSPEHSYNEQFF.